Here is one T cell receptor (beta chain) with its context. Its specificity is not known. Trimming shortened V by 7 bases and J by 5 bases, and 23 bases separated the two germline ends. The CDR3 consists of 16 residues. Germline lookup yields CDR1 MNHNY and CDR2 SVGAGI (reference sequence). Profiling relied on immunoSEQ multiplex PCR, and the TCRdb table lists in-frame clones only, not all of them. There are 11,000 to 15,000 clones in the sample; roughly 72% occur only once, and 2.5% to 3.5% lies in the top ten. The data stem from a study of neoadjuvant anti-PD-1 for oral cavity cancer. Study context: Around day 43, patients without progression received a fourth nivolumab dose before surgery. Whole-study results and caveats: Treg/Th17 ratio rose with pretreatment blood and fell with post-treatment tumor TCRbeta clonality. With a few patients per group, TCR findings need larger cohorts.

V gene TRBV6-6 combines with J gene TRBJ2-5, with D tentatively TRBD1 or TRBD2 (5 bases each). The source is a person aged 40 to 85 with oral cavity squamous cell carcinoma. Sequenced material: PBMCs, taken before nivolumab (anti-PD-1) treatment. The CDR3 DNA follows: TGTGCCAGCACCCCCGAAGGGGCGGGTAGGGTGGAGACCCAGTACTTC. It translates to CASTPEGAGRVETQYF.